One sample yielded the 21 T cell receptor beta chains listed below, sequenced in a study of naive and memory T cell subsets (dated by TCRdb to the late 2010s). The paper as a whole reports these results and caveats: A few larger clonotypes were present in naive repertoires, especially CD8 naive repertoires, and these clonotypes were possibly memory cells re-expressing CD45RA.

Libraries were constructed by UMI-ligation and nested PCR. Reads for this sample came from an Illumina MiSeq. An equimolar mix of two oligonucleotides covering both TRBC1 and TRBC2 was used as the beta constant-region primer. The ligated cDNA went through four rounds of PCR with nested alpha and beta constant-region primers together with the SP2 primer. TCRdb trimmed the raw reads at Q25, called clones with MiXCR and kept productive beta chains. When rows share a CDR3 protein, they turn into one entry using the most common DNA and genes. The sample yields around 83,000 distinct CDR3 sequences; about 11% were counted once. The ten largest clones add up to roughly 0.13% of the sample. These receptors lack a known antigen. Sequencing input: naive CD4+ T cells from blood. The label giving this sample's cell subset or site can be read as: naive T cells, CD45RA high CD27+. The receptors were sampled from a human donor in good health.

This clonotype was detected only a few times. This rearrangement joins TRBV3-1 to TRBJ2-7; D possibly corresponds to TRBD2 (6 bases). The germline CDR1 and CDR2 sequences are LGHDT and YNNKEL (reference sequence). There are 15 residues in the CDR3. Trimming stripped 4 bases from V and 0 bases from J, with 13 bases between. Here the CDR3 reads CASSRADGSSYEQYF. CDR3 nucleotides: TGTGCCAGCAGCCGAGCAGACGGGAGCTCCTACGAGCAGTACTTC.

The rearrangement links TRBV5-6 to TRBJ2-7; 9 bases are a match to TRBD1. V lost 4 bases and J lost 1; bases outside the gene matches: 12. CDR3 size: 17 residues. The germline gives CDR1 SGHDT, CDR2 YYEEEE. CDR3: CASSIFRGQGISYEQYF. The DNA of the CDR3 is TGTGCCAGCAGCATATTTCGCGGACAGGGGATATCCTACGAGCAGTACTTC.

In DNA, the CDR3 is TGTGCCAGCAGCCGGAACAGGGTCGAGCAGTACTTC. Residues: CASSRNRVEQYF. V usage is TRBV14 and J usage is TRBJ2-7; tentative D call: TRBD1 (6 bases). The CDR3 has 12 amino acids. V was pared by 4 bases and J by 6 bases, with 10 bases between. Germline V gene data show CDR1 as SGHDN and CDR2 as FVKESK. Complete variable domain (other parts from reference TRBV14 and TRBJ2-7): EAGVTQFPSHSVIEKGQTVTLRCDPISGHDNLYWYRRVMGKEIKFLLHFVKESKQDESGMPNNRFLAERTGGTYSTLKVQPAELEDSGVYFCASSRNRVEQYFGPGTRLTVT.

This clonotype was seen more than once but under ten times. The chain uses TRBV7-6 and TRBJ1-3; possibly TRBD1 for D (5 bases). From germline, CDR1 is SGHVS and CDR2 FNYEAQ. The V gene lost 3 bases and the J gene lost 4 bases, with 19 bases spanning the gap. The CDR3 is 17 residues long. CDR3 bases: TGTGCCAGCAGCTTTGGAGGCAGGGAATCACCCGGAAACACCATATATTTT. Protein product: CASSFGGRESPGNTIYF.

This clonotype has ten or more counts. The CDR3 DNA reads TGCGCCAGCAGTCGCCGGGACTTCAACACCGGGGAGCTGTTTTTT. Translated, it gives CASSRRDFNTGELFF. The chain has TRBV4-3 and TRBJ2-2; tentative D call: TRBD2 (6 bases). The length of the CDR3 is 15 residues. The germline V and J ends were trimmed by 6 bases and 2 bases, with 13 bases remaining between them. Germline V gene data show CDR1 as LGHNA and CDR2 as YSLEER.

Many counts were recorded for this clonotype. DNA for the CDR3: TGTGCCAGCAGCACTCGAGCGGGTGCCGCCCACGAGCAGTACTTC. Protein: CASSTRAGAAHEQYF. The rearrangement uses TRBV21-1 and TRBJ2-7; TRBD2, as called in the table, went unchecked against the DNA. TRBV21-1 is noted as a pseudogene. This CDR3 is built from 15 residues.

The chain joins TRBV12-3 or TRBV12-4 to TRBJ2-1; 13 bases align to TRBD2. The CDR3 spans 15 residues. The V segment lost 6 bases and the J segment 7 bases; nucleotides outside the gene matches: 6. CDR3 in amino acids: CASSPGTSGTNEQFF. The CDR3 nucleotides are TGTGCCAGCAGCCCCGGGACTAGCGGGACGAATGAGCAGTTCTTC.

This clonotype was counted only a few times. V is TRBV20-1 and J is TRBJ1-2; D gene unclear. Between the trimmed V and J ends, which lost 1 base and 7 bases, there was a span of 13 bases. The germline CDR1 and CDR2 sequences are DFQATT and SNEGSKA (reference sequence). The CDR3 extends over 13 amino acids. The CDR3: CSARGRTVGGYTF. In DNA form, the CDR3 reads TGCAGTGCTAGAGGGCGGACTGTTGGTGGCTACACCTTC.

The chain couples TRBV18 to TRBJ2-1; TRBD1 might be the D (7 bases). Germline-derived CDR1 and CDR2 are KGHSH and LQKENI. This CDR3 spans 15 amino acids. V was pared by 0 bases and J by 12 bases, with 18 bases between. CDR3 nucleotide sequence: TGTGCCAGCTCACCACCGCTTCCAGGGGGGTTTGGGCAGTTCTTC. Translation gives CASSPPLPGGFGQFF.

Of note for this clonotype: At one end, the junction sequence differs from germline, possibly due to a read error. The V and J genes are TRBV7-2 and TRBJ2-1; 12 bases match TRBD2. The CDR3 has 12 amino acids. CDR1 is SGHTA and CDR2 is FQGNSA in the germline V gene. The CDR3 region has the DNA TGTGCCAGCAGCTTACTAGCGGGGGGGCCCAACTTC. This sequence encodes CASSLLAGGPNF.

The CDR3 bases are TGTGCCAGCAGTTACGTTGAGACTTATGATTCACCCCTCCACTTT. It is translated as CASSYVETYDSPLHF. The rearrangement joins TRBV6-6 to TRBJ1-6, with D unresolved. V lost 2 bases to trimming and J lost 8 bases, with 13 bases between them. The length of the CDR3 is 15 residues. Germline V gives CDR1 MNHNY, CDR2 SVGAGI (reference sequence).

This clonotype was picked up a small number of times. The gene calls are TRBV20-1 and TRBJ2-3, with 8 bases lining up with TRBD2. Per the germline V gene, CDR1 is DFQATT and CDR2 is SNEGSKA (reference sequence). The V segment lost 4 bases and the J segment 8 bases; nucleotides outside the gene matches: 5. The CDR3 is 12 residues long. CDR3 DNA: TGCAGTGCTACGACGGGAGGGGTTACGCAGTATTTT. Protein: CSATTGGVTQYF.

The chain links TRBV20-1 to TRBJ1-6; 8 bases are a match to TRBD1. V gave up 3 bases and J gave up 9 bases; unmatched junction bases: 7. This CDR3 region has 14 residues. Germline V CDR1 and CDR2: DFQATT, SNEGSKA (reference sequence). CDR3 DNA: TGCAGTGCTAGTCCCGGACAGGGCCTTTCACCCCTCCACTTT. Its translation is CSASPGQGLSPLHF.

This clonotype was recorded a few times. This chain joins TRBV18 and TRBJ2-1, with 12 bases that match TRBD2. CDR3 length equals 16 residues. Germline V lookup: CDR1 KGHSH, CDR2 LQKENI. Trimming cost V 3 bases and J 6 bases; bases outside gene matches: 6. CDR3 amino acids: CASSPLAGGPVNEQFF. CDR3 nucleotides: TGTGCCAGCTCACCGCTAGCGGGGGGGCCCGTCAATGAGCAGTTCTTC.

CDR3 nucleotide sequence: TGCAGTGCTAGAGATAGCGGGACCGGCCCCTACGAGCAGTACTTC. As protein: CSARDSGTGPYEQYF. The chain recombines TRBV20-1 with TRBJ2-7; 8 bases align to TRBD2. V dropped 0 bases and J dropped 2; count of bases not matched to a gene: 6. The CDR3 extends over 15 amino acids. Germline V gene sequence: CDR1 DFQATT, CDR2 SNEGSKA (reference sequence).

This clonotype showed up just a few times. This sequence joins TRBV12-3 or TRBV12-4 and TRBJ1-1; 8 nucleotides agree with TRBD1. This CDR3 is built from 14 residues. V trimming: 5 bases; J trimming: 4 bases; junction bases outside the gene matches: 6. The CDR3 sequence: CASSLQGASTEAFF. Written as DNA, the CDR3 is TGTGCCAGCAGTCTCCAGGGGGCTAGCACTGAAGCTTTCTTT.

This chain uses TRBV2 with TRBJ2-2; D is ambiguous. The CDR3 runs to 14 residues. V was cut by 8 bases and J by 2 bases, with 12 bases left in between. The germline V gene has CDR1 SNHLY and CDR2 FYNNEI. This chain's CDR3 is CASLRVVNTGELFF. CDR3 coding DNA: TGTGCCAGCCTTCGTGTAGTAAACACCGGGGAGCTGTTTTTT.

The chain recombines TRBV20-1 with TRBJ2-1; D remains unclear. The CDR3 sequence is 16 residues long. Trimming left V 0 bases short and J 2 bases short, with 14 bases between. CDR1 and CDR2 (germline): DFQATT, SNEGSKA (reference sequence). The CDR3 DNA reads TGCAGTGCTAGAGATCGTGGCTACCAGACCTACAATGAGCAGTTCTTC. As protein: CSARDRGYQTYNEQFF.

V usage is TRBV7-6 and J usage is TRBJ1-3; TRBD1 matches at 10 bases. V lost 3 bases and J lost 2; bases outside the gene matches: 4. CDR1 and CDR2 from the germline V gene are SGHVS and FNYEAQ. CDR3 length: 16 amino acids. The CDR3 loop reads CASSLRDRGTGNTIYF. CDR3 bases: TGTGCCAGCAGCTTGCGGGACAGGGGCACTGGAAACACCATATATTTT. The complete variable domain, with remaining parts taken from reference TRBV7-6 and TRBJ1-3, reads GAGVSQSPRYKVTKRGQDVALRCDPISGHVSLYWYRQALGQGPEFLTYFNYEAQQDKSGLPNDRFSAERPEGSISTLTIQRTEQRDSAMYRCASSLRDRGTGNTIYFGEGSWLTVV.

This clonotype came up a few times. The J gene is TRBJ1-2, the V gene TRBV7-2; D not resolved. Trimming removed 5 bases from V and 2 bases from J, with 18 bases in between. Germline CDR1 and CDR2: SGHTA and FQGNSA. CDR3 length: 16 amino acids. Here the CDR3 DNA reads TGTGCCAGCAGCCCGCCCGGGCCAGTGGACAACTATGGCTACACCTTC. It specifies CASSPPGPVDNYGYTF.

This clonotype was detected only a few times. The chain combines TRBV13 with TRBJ2-3, with TRBD2 matching 7 bases. V lost 4 bases and J lost 6; bases outside the gene matches: 10. The CDR3 is 15 residues long. Germline V gene lookup returns CDR1 PRHDT and CDR2 FYEKMQ (reference sequence). The CDR3 loop is CASSSWGGPSDTQYF. The CDR3 DNA reads TGTGCCAGCAGCTCCTGGGGGGGACCGTCGGATACGCAGTATTTT.